The sequence of this T cell receptor (beta chain) was determined in a study of blood T cell repertoires in COVID-19. Study overall: The samples span acute and convalescent COVID-19 from the United States, Italy and Spain. Sample material is recorded as cDNA or gDNA derived from T cells, B-cell-depleted T cells, or PBMCs.

Study processing details: How many nucleated cells were present was estimated from reference gene primer amplification. TCRdb's copy holds only in-frame clones and misses some; the assay was immunoSEQ multiplex PCR. V and J calls and clone size come straight from that table; D and trimming were deduced from the DNA. The repertoire consists of 15,000 to 20,000 clones, with around 80% occurring once and the leading ten covering roughly 22%. This CDR3 region has 15 residues. Germline loops: CDR1 MGHDK, CDR2 SYGVNS. Trimming removed 4 bases from V and 3 bases from J; junction bases left unmatched: 6. The receptor was isolated from a man aged 60-69 years with active or convalescent COVID-19. The sample comprised peripheral blood. The chain has TRBV25-1 and TRBJ2-7; 10 bases align to TRBD1. The CDR3 DNA reads TGTGCCAGCAGTGGAACCGGGACAGGGGACTACGAGCAGTACTTC. It yields the protein CASSGTGTGDYEQYF.